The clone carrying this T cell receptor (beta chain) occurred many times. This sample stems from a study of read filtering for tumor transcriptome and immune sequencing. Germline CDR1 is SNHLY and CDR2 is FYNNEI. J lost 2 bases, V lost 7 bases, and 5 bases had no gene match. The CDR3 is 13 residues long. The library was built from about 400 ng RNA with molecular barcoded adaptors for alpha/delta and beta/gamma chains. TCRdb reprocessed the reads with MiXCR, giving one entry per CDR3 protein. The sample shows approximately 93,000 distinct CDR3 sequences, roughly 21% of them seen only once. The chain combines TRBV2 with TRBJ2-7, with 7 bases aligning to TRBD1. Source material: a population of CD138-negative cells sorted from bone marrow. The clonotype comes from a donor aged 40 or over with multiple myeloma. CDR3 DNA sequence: TGTGCCAGCAAAACAGGGGTCCCCTACGAGCAGTACTTC. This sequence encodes CASKTGVPYEQYF.